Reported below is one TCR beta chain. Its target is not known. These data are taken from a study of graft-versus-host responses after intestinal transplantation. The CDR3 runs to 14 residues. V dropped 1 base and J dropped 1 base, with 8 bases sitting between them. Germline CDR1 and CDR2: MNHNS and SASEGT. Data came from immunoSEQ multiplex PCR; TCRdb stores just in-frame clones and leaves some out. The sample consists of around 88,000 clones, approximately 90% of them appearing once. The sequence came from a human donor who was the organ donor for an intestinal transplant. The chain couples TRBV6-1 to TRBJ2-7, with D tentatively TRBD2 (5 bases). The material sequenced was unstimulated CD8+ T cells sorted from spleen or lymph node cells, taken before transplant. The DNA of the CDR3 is TGTGCCAGCAGTGAAGGAGGCGGGTCCTACGAGCAGTACTTC. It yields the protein CASSEGGGSYEQYF.